The following is a TCR beta chain sequence with its context. The data derive from a study of blood T cell repertoires in COVID-19. Assay used: immunoSEQ multiplex PCR; TCRdb lists only in-frame clones, some missing. The sample has roughly 330,000 clones, around 87% seen once. The V and J ends lost 3 bases and 5 bases respectively, with 7 bases between them. CDR1 SGHVS and CDR2 FQNEAQ come from the germline V gene. The CDR3 contains 12 residues. The chain recombines TRBV7-8 with TRBJ1-1; unclear D gene. The TCR comes from a woman aged 25-40 years who had recovered from COVID-19. The sequencing sample was made of PBMCs or T cells enriched from blood (not recorded which). The CDR3 DNA reads as TGTGCCAGCAGCTTTCCGGGAACTGAAGCTTTCTTT. This translates into CASSFPGTEAFF. The variable domain in full, completed from reference TRBV7-8 and TRBJ1-1, reads GAGVSQSPRYKVAKRGQDVALRCDPISGHVSLFWYQQALGQGPEFLTYFQNEAQLDKSGLPSDRFFAERPEGSVSTLKIQRTQQEDSAVYLCASSFPGTEAFFGQGTRLTVV.